This T cell receptor (beta chain) stems from a study of molecular identifiers for immune sequencing clone quantification. This CDR3 contains 13 residues. Trimming took 3 bases from V and 5 from J, leaving 8 bases between them. Germline V lookup: CDR1 MNHEY, CDR2 SMNVEV (reference sequence). Study-wide results and caveats: Effector cells had over 99% of their molecules in clones above 20 RNA copies, while naive cells had under 1%.

Generation of bulk TCR libraries relied on previously described methods and listed TCR primers. In TCRdb, the PCR reads were re-called with MiXCR into one record per CDR3 protein. This sample yields around 480,000 distinct CDR3 sequences, of which about 25% are seen a single time; approximately 0.8% belongs to the top ten. About this clonotype itself: Its antigen is not identified.

Sequencing was done on a sample of naive CD8+ T cells from blood, with Jurkat cell RNA spiked in. Sample subset: FACS-sorted CD8+CD4-CCR7+CD45RA+ naive T cells. This rearrangement joins TRBV27 to TRBJ2-1; D gene ambiguous. The sequence was collected from a human donor in good health. Some libraries in this study had Jurkat cell RNA spiked in. Written as DNA, the CDR3 is TGTGCCAGCAGTTTTGGTCCTAACAATGAGCAGTTCTTC. This codes for CASSFGPNNEQFF.